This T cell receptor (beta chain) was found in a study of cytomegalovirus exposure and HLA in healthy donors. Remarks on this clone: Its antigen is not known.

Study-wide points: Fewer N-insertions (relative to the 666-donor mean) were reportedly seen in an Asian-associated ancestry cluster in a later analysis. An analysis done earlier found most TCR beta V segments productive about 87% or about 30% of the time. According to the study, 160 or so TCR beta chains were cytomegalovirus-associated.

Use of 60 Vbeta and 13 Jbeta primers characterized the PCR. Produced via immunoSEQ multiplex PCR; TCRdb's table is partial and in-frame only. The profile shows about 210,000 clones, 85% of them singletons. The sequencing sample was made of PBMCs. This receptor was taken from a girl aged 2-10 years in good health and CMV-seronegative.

Here the CDR3 reads CASSPTGVRRNQPQHF. CDR3 sequence (DNA): TGTGCCAGCAGCCCGACAGGGGTGAGGCGCAATCAGCCCCAGCATTTT. This rearrangement joins TRBV11-2 to TRBJ1-5, with TRBD1 matching 8 bases. Trimming cost V 5 bases and J 2 bases; bases outside gene matches: 8. The CDR3 is made up of 16 amino acids. The germline V gene encodes CDR1 SGHAT and CDR2 FQNNGV.